The present TCR beta chain was sequenced within a study of cytomegalovirus exposure and HLA in healthy donors. As for the study in general: Findings of an earlier analysis included about 100 million unique TCR beta sequences from some 200 million T cells. Study-level results: A later analysis reportedly found that, within productive TCRs, an Asian-associated ancestry cluster had fewer N-insertions than the mean observed across the roughly 630 donors. A later examination showed that TCR association rates differed by HLA locus, with DRB1 most and HLA-C fewest. Researchers reported from a later analysis that most CMV-associated TCR beta chains appeared HLA-restricted.

Points on this clone: Antigen: not known.

Vbeta (60) and Jbeta (13) primers were used in the PCR. TCRdb's table, derived via immunoSEQ multiplex PCR, lists solely in-frame clones and lacks some. The sample contains about 56,000 clones, roughly four fifths of which appear only once. The source of this sequence is a man aged 35 to 55 in good health and CMV-seronegative. Sequenced material: PBMCs.

The CDR3 coding sequence is TGCGCCAGCAGCCCGGGGACAGCTTATAATTCACCCCTCCACTTT. This translates into CASSPGTAYNSPLHF. V usage is TRBV5-1 and J usage is TRBJ1-6; 7 bases match TRBD1. After removal of 4 bases from V and 4 bases from J, the junction contained 5 bases not matched to a gene. Germline CDR1 is SGHRS and CDR2 is YFSETQ. The CDR3 extends over 15 amino acids.